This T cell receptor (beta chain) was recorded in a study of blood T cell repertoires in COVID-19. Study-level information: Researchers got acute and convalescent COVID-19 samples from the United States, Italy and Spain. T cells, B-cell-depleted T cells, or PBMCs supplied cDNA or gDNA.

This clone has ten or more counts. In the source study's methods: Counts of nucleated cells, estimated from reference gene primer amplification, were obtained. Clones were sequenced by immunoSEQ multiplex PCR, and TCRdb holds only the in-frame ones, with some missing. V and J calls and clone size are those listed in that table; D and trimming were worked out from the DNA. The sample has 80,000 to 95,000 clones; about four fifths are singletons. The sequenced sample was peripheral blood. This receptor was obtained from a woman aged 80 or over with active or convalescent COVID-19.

The CDR3 region has the DNA TGTGCCAGTAGTAACTCAGGGGGCGTGAACACTGAAGCTTTCTTT. Encoded protein: CASSNSGGVNTEAFF. This chain joins TRBV19 and TRBJ1-1; TRBD1 agrees at 8 bases. Germline CDR1 LNHDA, CDR2 SQIVND (reference sequence). The CDR3 runs to 15 residues. With V trimmed by 4 bases and J by 0 bases, 4 bases remained unmatched.